The 11 T cell receptor beta chains below all came from one sample that was sequenced in a study of cytomegalovirus exposure and HLA in healthy donors (TCRdb year 2017). Library prep was done by the immunoSEQ multiplex PCR assay. The multiplex PCR relied on a mix of 60 forward primers for TCR Vbeta segments and 13 reverse primers for TCR Jbeta segments. TCRdb limited this immuneACCESS table to in-frame rearrangements with V and J called. A share of clones is missing; checked studies link under half to unresolved V genes, and the rest is unexplained. The sample has hundreds of thousands of clones on record, roughly 79% of them singletons. About 0.58% of the sample comes from the top ten. Material for sequencing was PBMCs. All receptors come from a woman between 35 and 50 years old in good health and CMV-seronegative.

J is TRBJ2-2 and V is TRBV6-6; tentatively, D is TRBD1 (6 bases). V shed 2 bases and J shed 6 bases, with 10 bases lying between them. Germline loops: CDR1 MNHNY, CDR2 SVGAGI (reference sequence). This CDR3 is 14 amino acids long. DNA for the CDR3: TGTGCCAGCAGTTACCAGGGGACGGCCGGGGAGCTGTTTTTT. This codes for CASSYQGTAGELFF.

This chain uses TRBV7-9 with TRBJ1-6; D gene ambiguous. Trimming pared 1 base from V and 8 bases from J, leaving 6 bases between. The CDR3 spans 13 residues. Per germline, CDR1 SEHNR and CDR2 FQNEAQ (reference sequence). DNA of the CDR3: TGTGCCAGCAGCTTAGACAGTTATTCACCCCTCCACTTT. Translated: CASSLDSYSPLHF.

This chain connects TRBV11-3 to TRBJ1-4, with D unclear. CDR3 size: 15 residues. Trimming stripped 5 bases from V and 8 bases from J, with 18 bases between. The germline V gene has CDR1 SGHNT and CDR2 YENEEA. The CDR3 nucleotides are TGTGCCAGCAGCCACACGGGAGAAAACCGGGAAAAACTGTTTTTT. Translating gives CASSHTGENREKLFF.

This chain uses TRBV11-1 with TRBJ2-7; 7 bases align to TRBD2. This CDR3 spans 15 amino acids. Germline V lookup: CDR1 SGHAT, CDR2 FQDESV (reference sequence). The ends lost 5 bases at V and 2 bases at J; junction bases unmatched: 9. CDR3 region: CASSPREGETYEQYF. The CDR3 DNA sequence: TGTGCCAGCAGCCCAAGGGAGGGAGAAACCTACGAGCAGTACTTC.

V and J are TRBV6-1 and TRBJ2-1; maybe TRBD1 (5 bases). CDR1 MNHNS and CDR2 SASEGT come from the germline V gene. This CDR3 contains 15 residues. V lost 7 bases, J lost 1 base, and 14 bases lay in between. Written as DNA, the CDR3 is TGTGCCAGCACGGTACAGGCCGGGTCCTACAATGAGCAGTTCTTC. This codes for CASTVQAGSYNEQFF.

The rearrangement links TRBV6-1 to TRBJ1-1; 8 nucleotides match TRBD1. The V gene's germline CDR1 is MNHNS and CDR2 SASEGT. The CDR3 spans 13 residues. V dropped 10 bases and J dropped 2; count of bases not matched to a gene: 6. CDR3 DNA sequence: TGTGCCACCGGAGACAGGGGAAACACTGAAGCTTTCTTT. It codes for CATGDRGNTEAFF.

This clone was recorded once. The chain employs TRBV6-1 and TRBJ2-7, with 8 bases fitting TRBD1. J was trimmed by 6 bases and V by 0 bases; bases with no gene match: 10. The CDR3 length is 16 residues. CDR1 and CDR2 from the germline V gene are MNHNS and SASEGT. DNA of the CDR3: TGTGCCAGCAGTGAAGCGTTATGGACAGGGAGGTCCGAGCAGTACTTC. This gives the protein CASSEALWTGRSEQYF.

The gene calls are TRBV29-1 and TRBJ2-3; tentative D call: TRBD2 (5 bases). From germline, CDR1 is SQVTM and CDR2 ANQGSEA. V shed 3 bases and J shed 2 bases, with 18 bases lying between them. The CDR3 length is 16 residues. The CDR3, as DNA: TGCAGCGTTGACGGGGTCCTGAGAGGGAACACAGATACGCAGTATTTT. As protein: CSVDGVLRGNTDTQYF.

This sequence joins TRBV7-8 and TRBJ1-1; D is possibly TRBD1 (6 bases). Trimming removed 1 base from V and 1 base from J, with 13 bases in between. The CDR3 runs to 16 residues. CDR1 SGHVS and CDR2 FQNEAQ come from the germline V gene. DNA for the CDR3: TGTGCCAGCAGCTTAGTGGGGGCGGCCCCGAACACTGAAGCTTTCTTT. Protein product: CASSLVGAAPNTEAFF.

The chain recombines TRBV2 with TRBJ1-1, with TRBD1 as a possible D gene (6 bases). Germline CDR1 reads SNHLY; CDR2 reads FYNNEI. V lost 8 bases to trimming and J lost 0 bases, with 10 bases between them. CDR3 size: 13 residues. Here the CDR3 DNA reads TGTGCCAGCTCAGGACAGTTGAACACTGAAGCTTTCTTT. Translation gives CASSGQLNTEAFF.

The chain employs TRBV4-1 and TRBJ2-7; possibly TRBD2 for D (6 bases). V lost 1 base, J lost 7 bases, and 20 bases lay in between. The CDR3 contains 16 residues. Germline CDR1 reads MGHRA; CDR2 reads YSYEKL. The CDR3 loop is CASSQAGAGGRFEQYF. CDR3 in DNA: TGCGCCAGCAGCCAAGCCGGAGCGGGTGGCCGTTTTGAGCAGTACTTC.